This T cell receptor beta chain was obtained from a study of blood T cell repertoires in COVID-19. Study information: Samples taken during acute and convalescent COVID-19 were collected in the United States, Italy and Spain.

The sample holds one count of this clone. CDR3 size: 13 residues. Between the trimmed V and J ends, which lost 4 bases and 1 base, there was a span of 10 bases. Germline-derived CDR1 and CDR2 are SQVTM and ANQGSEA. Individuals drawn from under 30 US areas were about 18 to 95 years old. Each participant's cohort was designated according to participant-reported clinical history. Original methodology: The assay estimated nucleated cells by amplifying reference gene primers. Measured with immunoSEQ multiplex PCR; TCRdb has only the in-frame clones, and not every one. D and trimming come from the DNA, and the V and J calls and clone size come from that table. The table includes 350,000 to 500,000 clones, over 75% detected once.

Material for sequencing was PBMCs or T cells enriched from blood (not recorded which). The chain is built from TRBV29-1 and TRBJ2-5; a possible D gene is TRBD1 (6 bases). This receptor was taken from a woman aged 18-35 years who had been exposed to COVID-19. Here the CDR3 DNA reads TGCAGCGTTGCACGGGACATCCAAGAGACCCAGTACTTC. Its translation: CSVARDIQETQYF.